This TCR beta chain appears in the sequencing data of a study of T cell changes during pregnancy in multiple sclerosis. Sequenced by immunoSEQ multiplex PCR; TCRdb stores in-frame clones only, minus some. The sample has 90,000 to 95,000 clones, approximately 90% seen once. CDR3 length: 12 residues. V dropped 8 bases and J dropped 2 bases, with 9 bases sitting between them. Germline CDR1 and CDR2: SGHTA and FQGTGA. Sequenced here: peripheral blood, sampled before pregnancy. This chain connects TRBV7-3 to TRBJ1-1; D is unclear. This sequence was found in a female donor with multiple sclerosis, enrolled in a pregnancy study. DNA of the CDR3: TGTGCCAGCGGGCACCCAAACACTGAAGCTTTCTTT. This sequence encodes CASGHPNTEAFF.